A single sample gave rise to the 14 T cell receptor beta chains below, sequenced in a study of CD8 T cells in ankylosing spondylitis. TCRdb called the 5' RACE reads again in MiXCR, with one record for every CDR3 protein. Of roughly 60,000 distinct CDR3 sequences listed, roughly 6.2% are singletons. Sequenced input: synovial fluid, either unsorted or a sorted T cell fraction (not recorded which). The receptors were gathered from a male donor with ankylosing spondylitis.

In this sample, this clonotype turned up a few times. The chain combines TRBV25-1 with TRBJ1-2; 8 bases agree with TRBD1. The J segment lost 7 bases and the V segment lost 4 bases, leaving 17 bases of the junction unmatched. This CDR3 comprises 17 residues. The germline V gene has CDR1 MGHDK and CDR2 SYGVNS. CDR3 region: CASSGRGTGRFDLGYTF. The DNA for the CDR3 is TGTGCCAGCAGTGGCAGGGGGACAGGCCGATTTGATCTTGGCTACACCTTC.

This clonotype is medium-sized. CDR3 bases: TGTGCCAGCTCACCATACACCGGGGAGCTGTTTTTT. It specifies CASSPYTGELFF. V usage is TRBV18 and J usage is TRBJ2-2; D is uncertain. The CDR3 covers 12 residues. V was shortened by 2 bases and J by 3 bases, with 1 base between the two germline ends. Germline V gene lookup returns CDR1 KGHSH and CDR2 LQKENI.

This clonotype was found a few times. The CDR3 here is CASSLLGGATYEQYF. In DNA, the CDR3 is TGTGCCAGCAGCTTACTCGGCGGGGCTACCTACGAGCAGTACTTC. The chain couples TRBV7-8 to TRBJ2-7; D is perhaps TRBD2 (6 bases). The germline CDR1 and CDR2 sequences are SGHVS and FQNEAQ. The CDR3 sequence is 15 residues long. V was trimmed by 2 bases and J by 2 bases, leaving 13 bases between them. The full variable domain, its missing parts supplied by reference TRBV7-8 and TRBJ2-7, is GAGVSQSPRYKVAKRGQDVALRCDPISGHVSLFWYQQALGQGPEFLTYFQNEAQLDKSGLPSDRFFAERPEGSVSTLKIQRTQQEDSAVYLCASSLLGGATYEQYFGPGTRLTVT.

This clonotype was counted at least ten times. The CDR3 DNA reads TGCGCCAGCAGACCGGGCCCCAGCTCTGGGGCCAACGTCCTGACTTTC. Encoded protein: CASRPGPSSGANVLTF. The V call is TRBV5-1, the J call TRBJ2-6, with no clear D. V lost 5 bases and J lost 0, with 12 bases in between. In germline, CDR1 is SGHRS, CDR2 YFSETQ. The CDR3 is made up of 16 amino acids.

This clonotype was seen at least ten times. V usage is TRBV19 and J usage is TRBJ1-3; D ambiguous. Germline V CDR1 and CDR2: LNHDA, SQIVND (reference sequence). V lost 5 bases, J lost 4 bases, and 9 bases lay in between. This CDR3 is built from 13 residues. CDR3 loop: CASSPSLGNTIYF. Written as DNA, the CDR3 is TGTGCCAGTAGTCCATCTCTGGGAAACACCATATATTTT.

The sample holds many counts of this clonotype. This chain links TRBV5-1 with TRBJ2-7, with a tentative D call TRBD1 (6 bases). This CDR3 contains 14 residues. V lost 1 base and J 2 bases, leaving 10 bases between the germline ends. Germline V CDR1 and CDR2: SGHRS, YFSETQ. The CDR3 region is CASSLTGFAYEQYF. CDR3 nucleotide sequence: TGCGCCAGCAGCTTGACAGGGTTCGCCTACGAGCAGTACTTC. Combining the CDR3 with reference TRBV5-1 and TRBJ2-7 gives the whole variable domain KAGVTQTPRYLIKTRGQQVTLSCSPISGHRSVSWYQQTPGQGLQFLFEYFSETQRNKGNFPGRFSGRQFSNSRSEMNVSTLELGDSALYLCASSLTGFAYEQYFGPGTRLTVT.

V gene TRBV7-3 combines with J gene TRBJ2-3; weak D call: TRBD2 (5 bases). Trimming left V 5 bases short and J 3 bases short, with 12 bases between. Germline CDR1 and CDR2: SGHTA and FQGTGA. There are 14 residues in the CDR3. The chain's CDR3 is CASSIGKGTDTQYF. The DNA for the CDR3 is TGTGCCAGCAGCATCGGGAAAGGGACAGATACGCAGTATTTT.

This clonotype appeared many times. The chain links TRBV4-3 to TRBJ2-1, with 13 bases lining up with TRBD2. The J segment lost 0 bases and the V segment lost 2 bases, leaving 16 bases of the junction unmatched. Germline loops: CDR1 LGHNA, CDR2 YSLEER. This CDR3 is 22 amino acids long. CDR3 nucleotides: TGCGCCAGCAGCCAACGACTTTCCGGACTAGCGGGGGTTGGGAGCTCCTACAATGAGCAGTTCTTC. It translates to CASSQRLSGLAGVGSSYNEQFF.

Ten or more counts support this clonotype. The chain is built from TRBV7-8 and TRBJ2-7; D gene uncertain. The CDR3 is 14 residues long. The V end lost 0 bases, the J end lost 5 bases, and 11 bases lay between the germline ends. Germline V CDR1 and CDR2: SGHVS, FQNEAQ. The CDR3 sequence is CASSLAGWGDEQYF. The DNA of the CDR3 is TGTGCCAGCAGCTTAGCAGGTTGGGGTGACGAGCAGTACTTC.

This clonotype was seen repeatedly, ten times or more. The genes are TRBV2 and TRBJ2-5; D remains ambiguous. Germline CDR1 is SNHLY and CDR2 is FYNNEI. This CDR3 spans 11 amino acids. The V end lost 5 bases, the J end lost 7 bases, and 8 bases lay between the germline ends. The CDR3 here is CASSTGSTQYF. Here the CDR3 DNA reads TGTGCCAGCAGTACTGGTTCGACCCAGTACTTC.

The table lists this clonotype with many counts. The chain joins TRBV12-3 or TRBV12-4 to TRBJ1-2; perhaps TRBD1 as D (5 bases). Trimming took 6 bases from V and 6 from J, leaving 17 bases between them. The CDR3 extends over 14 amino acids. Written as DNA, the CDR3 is TGTGCCAGCAGCCTCCAATCAGGGTTTGATGGCTACACCTTC. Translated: CASSLQSGFDGYTF.

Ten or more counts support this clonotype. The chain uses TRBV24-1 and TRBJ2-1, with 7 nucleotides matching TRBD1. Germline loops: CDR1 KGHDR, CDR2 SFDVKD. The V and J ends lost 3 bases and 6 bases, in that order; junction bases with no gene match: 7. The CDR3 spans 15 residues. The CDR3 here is CATSDPRQGGNEQFF. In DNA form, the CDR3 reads TGTGCCACCAGTGATCCCCGACAGGGCGGCAATGAGCAGTTCTTC.

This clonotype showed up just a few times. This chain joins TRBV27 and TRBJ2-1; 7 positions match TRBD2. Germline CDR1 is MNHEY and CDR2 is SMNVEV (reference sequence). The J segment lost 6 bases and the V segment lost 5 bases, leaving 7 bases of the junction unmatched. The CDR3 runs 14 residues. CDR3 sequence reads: CASSNPSGVNEQFF. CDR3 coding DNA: TGTGCCAGCAGTAACCCTAGCGGTGTCAATGAGCAGTTCTTC.

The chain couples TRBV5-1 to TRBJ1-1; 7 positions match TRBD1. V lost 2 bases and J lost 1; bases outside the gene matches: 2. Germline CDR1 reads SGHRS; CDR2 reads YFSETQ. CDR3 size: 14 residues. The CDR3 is CASSLQGKNTEAFF. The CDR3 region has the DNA TGCGCCAGCAGCTTACAGGGGAAGAACACTGAAGCTTTCTTT.